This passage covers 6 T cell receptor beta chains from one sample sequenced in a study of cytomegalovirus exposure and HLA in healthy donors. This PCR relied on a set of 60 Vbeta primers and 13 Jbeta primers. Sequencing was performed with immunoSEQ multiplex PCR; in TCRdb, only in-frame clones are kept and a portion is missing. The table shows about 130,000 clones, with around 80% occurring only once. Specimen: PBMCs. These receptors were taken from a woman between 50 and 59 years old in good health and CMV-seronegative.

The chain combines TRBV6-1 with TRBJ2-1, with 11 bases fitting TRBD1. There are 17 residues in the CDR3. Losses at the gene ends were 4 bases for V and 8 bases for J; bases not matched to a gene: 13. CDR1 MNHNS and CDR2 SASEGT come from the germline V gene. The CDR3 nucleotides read TGTGCCAGCAGTGCCTCCACCTCCGGGACAGGGGGGGATGAGCAGTTCTTC. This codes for CASSASTSGTGGDEQFF.

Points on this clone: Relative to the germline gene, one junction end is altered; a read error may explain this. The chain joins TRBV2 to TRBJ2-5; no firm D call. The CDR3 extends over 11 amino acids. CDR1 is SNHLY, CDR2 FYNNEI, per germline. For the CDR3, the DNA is TGTGCCAGCACTACACTACGAGTATCTGACTTC. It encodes CASTTLRVSDF.

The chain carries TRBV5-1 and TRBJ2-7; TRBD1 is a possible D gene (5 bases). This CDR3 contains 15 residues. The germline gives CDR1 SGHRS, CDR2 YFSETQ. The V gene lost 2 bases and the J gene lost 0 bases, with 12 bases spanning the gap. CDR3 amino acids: CASSFLQATSYEQYF. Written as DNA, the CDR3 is TGCGCCAGCAGCTTCTTACAGGCAACCTCCTACGAGCAGTACTTC. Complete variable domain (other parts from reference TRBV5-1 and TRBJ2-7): KAGVTQTPRYLIKTRGQQVTLSCSPISGHRSVSWYQQTPGQGLQFLFEYFSETQRNKGNFPGRFSGRQFSNSRSEMNVSTLELGDSALYLCASSFLQATSYEQYFGPGTRLTVT.

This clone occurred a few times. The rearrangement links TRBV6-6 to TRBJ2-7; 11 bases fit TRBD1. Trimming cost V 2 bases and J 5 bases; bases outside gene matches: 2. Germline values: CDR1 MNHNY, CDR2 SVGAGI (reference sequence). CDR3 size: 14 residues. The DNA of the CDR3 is TGTGCCAGCAGTTACCGGACAGGGGGCAACGAGCAGTACGTC. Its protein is CASSYRTGGNEQYV.

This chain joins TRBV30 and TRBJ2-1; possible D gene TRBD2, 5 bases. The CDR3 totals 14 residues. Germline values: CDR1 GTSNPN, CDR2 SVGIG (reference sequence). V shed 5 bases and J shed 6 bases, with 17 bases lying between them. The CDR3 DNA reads TGTGCCTGGGGTTATGGGAGCAAAGGCAATGAGCAGTTCTTC. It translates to CAWGYGSKGNEQFF. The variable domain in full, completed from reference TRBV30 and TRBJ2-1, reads SQTIHQWPATLVQPVGSPLSLECTVEGTSNPNLYWYRQAAGRGLQLLFYSVGIGQISSEVPQNLSASRPQDRQFILSSKKLLLSDSGFYLCAWGYGSKGNEQFFGPGTRLTVL.

In nucleotides, the CDR3 is TGTGCCAGCAGCGTTAGTTGGGGGGACTCCTACAATGAGCAGTTCTTC. It is translated as CASSVSWGDSYNEQFF. The chain has TRBV9 and TRBJ2-1, with a possible D match to TRBD2 (6 bases). The CDR3 length is 16 residues. V lost 2 bases, J lost 0 bases, and 12 bases lay in between. The germline gives CDR1 SGDLS, CDR2 YYNGEE.